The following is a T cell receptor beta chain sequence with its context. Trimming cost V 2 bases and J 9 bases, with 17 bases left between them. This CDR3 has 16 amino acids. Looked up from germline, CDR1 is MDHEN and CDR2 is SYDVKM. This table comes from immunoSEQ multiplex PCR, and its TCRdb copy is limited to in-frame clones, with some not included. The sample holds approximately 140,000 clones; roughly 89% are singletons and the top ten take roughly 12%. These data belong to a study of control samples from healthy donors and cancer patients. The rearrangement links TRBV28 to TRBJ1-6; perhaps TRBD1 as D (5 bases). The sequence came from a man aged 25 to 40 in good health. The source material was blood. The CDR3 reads CASSLGGERGVSPLHF. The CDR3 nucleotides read TGTGCCAGCAGTTTAGGTGGGGAGAGAGGGGTTTCACCCCTCCACTTT. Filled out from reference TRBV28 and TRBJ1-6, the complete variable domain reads DVKVTQSSRYLVKRTGEKVFLECVQDMDHENMFWYRQDPGLGLRLIYFSYDVKMKEKGDIPEGYSVSREKKERFSLILESASTNQTSMYLCASSLGGERGVSPLHFGNGTRLTVT.